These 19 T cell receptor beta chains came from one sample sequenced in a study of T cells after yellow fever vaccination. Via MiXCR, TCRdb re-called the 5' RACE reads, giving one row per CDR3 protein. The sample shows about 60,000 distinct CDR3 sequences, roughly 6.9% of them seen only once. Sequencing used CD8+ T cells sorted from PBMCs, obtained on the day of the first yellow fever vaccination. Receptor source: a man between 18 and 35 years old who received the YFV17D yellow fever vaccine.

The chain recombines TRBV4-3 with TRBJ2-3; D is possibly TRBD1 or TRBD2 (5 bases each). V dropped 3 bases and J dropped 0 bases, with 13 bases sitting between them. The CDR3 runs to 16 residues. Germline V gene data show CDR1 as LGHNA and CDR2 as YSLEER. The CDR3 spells CASSQSGTASTDTQYF. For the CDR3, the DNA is TGCGCCAGCAGCCAGTCCGGGACGGCAAGCACAGATACGCAGTATTTT.

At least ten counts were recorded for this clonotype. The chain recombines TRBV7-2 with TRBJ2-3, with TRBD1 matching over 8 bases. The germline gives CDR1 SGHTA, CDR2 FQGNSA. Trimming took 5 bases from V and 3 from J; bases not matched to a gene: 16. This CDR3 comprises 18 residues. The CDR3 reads CASSHPPAGGFWTDTQYF. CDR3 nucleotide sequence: TGTGCCAGCAGCCATCCCCCGGCAGGGGGCTTTTGGACAGATACGCAGTATTTT.

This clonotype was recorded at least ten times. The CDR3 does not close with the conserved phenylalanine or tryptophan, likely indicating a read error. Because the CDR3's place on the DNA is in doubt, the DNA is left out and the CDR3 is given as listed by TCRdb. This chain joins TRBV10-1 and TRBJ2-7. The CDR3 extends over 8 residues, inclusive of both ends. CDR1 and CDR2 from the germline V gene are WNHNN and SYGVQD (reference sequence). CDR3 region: CASSGPGL.

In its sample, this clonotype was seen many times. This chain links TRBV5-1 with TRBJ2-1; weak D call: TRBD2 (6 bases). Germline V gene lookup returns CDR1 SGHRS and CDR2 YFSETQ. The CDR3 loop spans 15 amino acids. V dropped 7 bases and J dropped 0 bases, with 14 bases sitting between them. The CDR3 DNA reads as TGCGCCAGCTCCTTAGCGGTCCTCTCCTACAATGAGCAGTTCTTC. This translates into CASSLAVLSYNEQFF.

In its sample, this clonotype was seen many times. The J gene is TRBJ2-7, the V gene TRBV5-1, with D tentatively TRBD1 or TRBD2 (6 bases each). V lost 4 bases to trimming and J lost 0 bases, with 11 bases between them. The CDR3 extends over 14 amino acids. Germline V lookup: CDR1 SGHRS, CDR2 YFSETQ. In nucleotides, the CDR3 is TGCGCCAGCAGCCTGGGGGGCCGCTCCTACGAGCAGTACTTC. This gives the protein CASSLGGRSYEQYF.

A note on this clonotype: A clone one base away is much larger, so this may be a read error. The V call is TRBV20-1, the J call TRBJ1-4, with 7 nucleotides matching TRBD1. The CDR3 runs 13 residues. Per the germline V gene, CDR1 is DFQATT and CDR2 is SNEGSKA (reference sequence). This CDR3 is CRAPEGDRKKLFF. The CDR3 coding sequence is TGCAGAGCTCCCGAGGGGGACAGAAAAAAACTGTTTTTT.

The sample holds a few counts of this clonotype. CDR3 bases: TGCAGCGTTGATGTCTTGGGGGCTTTCTTT. It specifies CSVDVLGAFF. The chain has TRBV29-1 and TRBJ1-1; D is unresolved. Between the trimmed V and J ends, which lost 3 bases and 11 bases, there was a span of 10 bases. This CDR3 has 10 amino acids. The germline CDR1 and CDR2 sequences are SQVTM and ANQGSEA.

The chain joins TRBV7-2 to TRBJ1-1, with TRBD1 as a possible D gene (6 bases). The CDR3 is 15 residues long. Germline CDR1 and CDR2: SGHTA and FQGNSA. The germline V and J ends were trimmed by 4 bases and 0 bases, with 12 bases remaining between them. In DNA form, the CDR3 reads TGTGCCAGCAGCTCCCTGACAGGTATGAACACTGAAGCTTTCTTT. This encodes CASSSLTGMNTEAFF. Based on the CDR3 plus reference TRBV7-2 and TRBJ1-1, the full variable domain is GAGVSQSPSNKVTEKGKDVELRCDPISGHTALYWYRQSLGQGLEFLIYFQGNSAPDKSGLPSDRFSAERTGGSVSTLTIQRTQQEDSAVYLCASSSLTGMNTEAFFGQGTRLTVV.

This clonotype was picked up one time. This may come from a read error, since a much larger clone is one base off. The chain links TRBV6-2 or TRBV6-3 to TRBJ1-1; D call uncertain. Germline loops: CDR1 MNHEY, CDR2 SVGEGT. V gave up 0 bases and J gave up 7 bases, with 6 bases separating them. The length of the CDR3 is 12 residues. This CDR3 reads CASSYSVVEAFF. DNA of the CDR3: TGTGCCAGCAGTTACTCGGTAGTTGAAGCTTTCTTT.

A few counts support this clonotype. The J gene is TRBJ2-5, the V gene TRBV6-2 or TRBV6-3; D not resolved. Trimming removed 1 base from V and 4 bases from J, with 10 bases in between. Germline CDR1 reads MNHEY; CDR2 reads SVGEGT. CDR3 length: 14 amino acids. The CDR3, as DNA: TGTGCCAGCAGTTACTTGAACATACGAGAGACCCAGTACTTC. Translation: CASSYLNIRETQYF.

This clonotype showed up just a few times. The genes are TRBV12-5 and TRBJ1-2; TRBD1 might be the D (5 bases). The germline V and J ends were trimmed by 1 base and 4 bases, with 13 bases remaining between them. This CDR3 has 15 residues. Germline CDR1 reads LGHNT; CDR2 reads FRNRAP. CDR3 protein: CASGLARDSPYGYTF. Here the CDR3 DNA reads TGTGCTAGTGGTTTGGCCCGCGACAGTCCCTATGGCTACACCTTC.

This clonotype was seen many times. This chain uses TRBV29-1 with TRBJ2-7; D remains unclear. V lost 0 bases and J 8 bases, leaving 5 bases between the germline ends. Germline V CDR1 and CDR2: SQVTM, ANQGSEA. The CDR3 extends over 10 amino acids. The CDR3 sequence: CSVEDGKQYF. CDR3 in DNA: TGCAGCGTTGAAGATGGGAAGCAGTACTTC.

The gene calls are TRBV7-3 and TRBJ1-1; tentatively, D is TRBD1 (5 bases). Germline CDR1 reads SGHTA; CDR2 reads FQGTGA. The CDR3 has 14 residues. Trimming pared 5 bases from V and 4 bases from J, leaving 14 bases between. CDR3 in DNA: TGTGCCAGCAGCCCCGACTCGGGGGGCACTGAAGCTTTCTTT. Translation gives CASSPDSGGTEAFF.

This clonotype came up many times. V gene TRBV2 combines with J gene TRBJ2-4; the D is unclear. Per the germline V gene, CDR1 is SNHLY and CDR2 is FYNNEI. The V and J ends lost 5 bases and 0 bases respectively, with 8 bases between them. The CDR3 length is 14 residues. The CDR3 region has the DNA TGTGCCAGCAGTTTTACGGAAGCCAAAAACATTCAGTACTTC. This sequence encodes CASSFTEAKNIQYF.

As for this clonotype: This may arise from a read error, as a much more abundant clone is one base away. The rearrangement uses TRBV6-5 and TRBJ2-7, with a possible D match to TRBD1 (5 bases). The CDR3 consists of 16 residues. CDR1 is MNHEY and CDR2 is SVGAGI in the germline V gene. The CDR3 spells CVSSLGDGSSLYEQYV. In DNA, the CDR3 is TGTGTCAGCAGTTTAGGGGATGGGTCATCTCTTTACGAGCAGTACGTC.

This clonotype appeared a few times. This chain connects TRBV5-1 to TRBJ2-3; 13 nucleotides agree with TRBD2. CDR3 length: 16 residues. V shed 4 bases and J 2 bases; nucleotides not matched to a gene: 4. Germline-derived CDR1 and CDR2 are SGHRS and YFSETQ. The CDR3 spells CASSGTSGENTDTQYF. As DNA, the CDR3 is TGCGCCAGCAGCGGGACTAGCGGGGAAAACACAGATACGCAGTATTTT.

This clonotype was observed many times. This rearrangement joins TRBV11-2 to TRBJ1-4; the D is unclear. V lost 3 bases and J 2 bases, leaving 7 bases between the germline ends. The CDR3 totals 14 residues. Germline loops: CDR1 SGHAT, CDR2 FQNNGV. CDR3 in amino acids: CASSFVGTNEKLFF. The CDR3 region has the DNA TGTGCCAGCAGCTTCGTGGGGACTAATGAAAAACTGTTTTTT.

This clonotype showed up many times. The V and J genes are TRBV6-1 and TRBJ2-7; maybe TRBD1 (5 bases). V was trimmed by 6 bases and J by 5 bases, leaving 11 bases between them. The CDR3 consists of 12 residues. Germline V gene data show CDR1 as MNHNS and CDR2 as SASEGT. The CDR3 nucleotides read TGTGCCAGCAGCCGACCAGGGAACGAGCAGTACGTC. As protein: CASSRPGNEQYV.

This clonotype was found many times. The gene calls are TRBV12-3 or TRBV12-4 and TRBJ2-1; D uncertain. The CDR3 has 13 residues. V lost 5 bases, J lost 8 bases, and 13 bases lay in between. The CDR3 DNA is TGTGCCAGCAGTCCCGGGTCCGCCCATGAGCAGTTCTTC. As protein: CASSPGSAHEQFF.